This TCR beta chain was retrieved from a study of blood T cell repertoires in COVID-19. Study-wide background: Donors in the United States, Italy and Spain gave samples during acute or convalescent COVID-19.

This clone has just a few counts. Germline V CDR1 and CDR2: SGHAT, FQNNGV. The V and J ends lost 1 base and 0 bases respectively, with 10 bases between them. This CDR3 spans 16 amino acids. In the original workflow: Cell counts per sample came from amplifying reference gene primers. Sequencing used immunoSEQ multiplex PCR; TCRdb keeps in-frame clones, though not all of them. The DNA was the basis for D and trimming; V, J and clone size are from that table. The sample holds nearly 250,000 clones, more than 75% seen once. The specimen sequenced was PBMCs or T cells enriched from blood (not recorded which). The chain couples TRBV11-2 to TRBJ2-1; D gene ambiguous. The origin of this receptor is a woman in her fifties or sixties who had recovered from COVID-19. CDR3 nucleotides: TGTGCCAGCAGCTTAGTCCCGGGTAGCTCCTACAATGAGCAGTTCTTC. Translating it yields CASSLVPGSSYNEQFF.